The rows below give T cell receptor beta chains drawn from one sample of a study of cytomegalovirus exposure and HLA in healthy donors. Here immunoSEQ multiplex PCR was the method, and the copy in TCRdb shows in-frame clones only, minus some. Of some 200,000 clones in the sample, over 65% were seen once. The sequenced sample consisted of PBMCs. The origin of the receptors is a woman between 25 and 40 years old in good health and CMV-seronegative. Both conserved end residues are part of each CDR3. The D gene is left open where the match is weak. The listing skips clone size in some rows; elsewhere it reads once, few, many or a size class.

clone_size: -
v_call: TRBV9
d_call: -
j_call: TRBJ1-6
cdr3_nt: TGTGCCAGCAGCGTAGATGGGAGGCCGAACTCCTATAATTCACCCCTCCACTTT
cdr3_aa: CASSVDGRPNSYNSPLHF

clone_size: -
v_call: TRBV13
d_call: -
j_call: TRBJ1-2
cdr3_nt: TGTGCCAGCAGCTTTGTTCAGAGGGACTATGGCTACACCTTC
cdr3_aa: CASSFVQRDYGYTF

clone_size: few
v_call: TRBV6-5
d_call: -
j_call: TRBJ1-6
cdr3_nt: TGTGCCAGCAGTTACAACAGGAGGGTAGATTCACCCCTCCACTTT
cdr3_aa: CASSYNRRVDSPLHF

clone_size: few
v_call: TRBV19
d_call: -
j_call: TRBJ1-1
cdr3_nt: TGTGCCAGTTTCGCGGCGGGCGAGTGGGAAGCTTTCTTT
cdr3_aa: CASFAAGEWEAFF

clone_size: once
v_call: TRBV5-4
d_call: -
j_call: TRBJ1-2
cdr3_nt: TGTGCCAGCAGCTCGACTCTACAGGGTAACTATGGCTACACCTTC
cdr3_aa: CASSSTLQGNYGYTF

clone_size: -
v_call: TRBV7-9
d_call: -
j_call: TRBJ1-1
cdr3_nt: TGTGCCAGCAGCTTACTTTTGGGCAGGGCGAACACTGAAGCTTTCTTT
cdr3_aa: CASSLLLGRANTEAFF

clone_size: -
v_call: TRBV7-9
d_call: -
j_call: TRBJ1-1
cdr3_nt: TGTGCCAGCAGCTTTCTGTTTGGGGGGACTGAAGCTTTCTTT
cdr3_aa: CASSFLFGGTEAFF

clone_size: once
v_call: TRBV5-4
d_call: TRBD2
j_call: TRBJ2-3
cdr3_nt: TGTGCCAGCAGCTTGGAGGGCGGGGGGGCGGTAGATACGCAGTATTTT
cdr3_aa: CASSLEGGGAVDTQYF

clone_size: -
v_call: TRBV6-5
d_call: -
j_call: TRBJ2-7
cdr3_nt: TGTGCCAGCAGTGACCAAGTGGGCCCCTACGAGCAGTACTTC
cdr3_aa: CASSDQVGPYEQYF

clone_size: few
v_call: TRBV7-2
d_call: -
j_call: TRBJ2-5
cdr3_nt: TGTGCCAGCAGCTTAGGCCAGGGCGGATTTAGCGAGACCCAGTACTTC
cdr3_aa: CASSLGQGGFSETQYF

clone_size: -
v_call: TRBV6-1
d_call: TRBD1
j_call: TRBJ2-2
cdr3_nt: TGTGCCAGCAGCAGAATCGGGACAGACGGGGAGCTGTTTTTT
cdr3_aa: CASSRIGTDGELFF

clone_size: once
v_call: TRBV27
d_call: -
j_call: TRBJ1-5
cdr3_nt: TGTGCCAGCAGTTATAGACAAAGCAATCAGCCCCAGCATTTT
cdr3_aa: CASSYRQSNQPQHF

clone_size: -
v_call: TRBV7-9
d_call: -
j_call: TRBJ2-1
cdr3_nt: TGTGCCAGCAGCTCAACCTACAATGAGCAGTTCTTC
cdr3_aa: CASSSTYNEQFF

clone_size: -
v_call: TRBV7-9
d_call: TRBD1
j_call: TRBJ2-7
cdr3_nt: TGTGCCAGCAGCTTAGCGGTCCAGGGGGCAGGCGAGCAGTACTTC
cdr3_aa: CASSLAVQGAGEQYF

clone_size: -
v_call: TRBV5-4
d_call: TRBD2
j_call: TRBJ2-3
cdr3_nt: TGTGCCAGCAGCTTCTCGCTAGCGGGAATTAGCACAGATACGCAGTATTTT
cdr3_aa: CASSFSLAGISTDTQYF

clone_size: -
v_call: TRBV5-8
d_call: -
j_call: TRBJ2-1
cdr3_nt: TGTGCCAGCAGCTTGGCCGGAGGGCCGATGTACAATGAGCAGTTCTTC
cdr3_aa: CASSLAGGPMYNEQFF

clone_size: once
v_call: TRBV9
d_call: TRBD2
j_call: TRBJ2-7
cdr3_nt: TGTGCCAGCAGCGCGGGACTAGCGGGGGGACTCTACGAGCAGTACTTC
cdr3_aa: CASSAGLAGGLYEQYF

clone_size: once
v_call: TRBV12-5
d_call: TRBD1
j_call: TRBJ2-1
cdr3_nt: TGTGCTAGTGGTCCCGGGACAGGAAACAATGAGCAGTTCTTC
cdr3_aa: CASGPGTGNNEQFF

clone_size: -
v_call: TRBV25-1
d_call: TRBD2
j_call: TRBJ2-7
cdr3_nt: TGTGCCAGCAAAACTAGCGGGAGTTACGAGCAGTACTTC
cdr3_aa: CASKTSGSYEQYF

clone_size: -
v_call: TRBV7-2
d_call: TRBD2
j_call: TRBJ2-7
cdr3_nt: TGTGCCAGCAGCTTTATCGCCTCGGCGGGAGGGCCGGTCCGGCAGTACTTC
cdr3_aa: CASSFIASAGGPVRQYF

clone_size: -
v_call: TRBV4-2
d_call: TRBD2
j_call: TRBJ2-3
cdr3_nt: TGTGCCAGCACCGGACTAGCGGGAGTTCGGACAGATACGCAGTATTTT
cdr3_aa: CASTGLAGVRTDTQYF

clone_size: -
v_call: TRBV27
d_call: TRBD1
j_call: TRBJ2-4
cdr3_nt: TGTGCCAGCAGTTCACAGGGGGCGCGAGCCAAAAACATTCAGTACTTC
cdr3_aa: CASSSQGARAKNIQYF

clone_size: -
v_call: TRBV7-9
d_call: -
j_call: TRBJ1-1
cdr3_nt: TGTGCCAGCAGCTTGACAGATAAAAACACTGAAGCTTTCTTT
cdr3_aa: CASSLTDKNTEAFF

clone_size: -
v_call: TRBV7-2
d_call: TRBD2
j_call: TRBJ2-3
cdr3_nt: TGTGCCAGCAGCTTAGCCGCGACTAGCGGGATCAGGTCAGATACGCAGTATTTT
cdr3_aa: CASSLAATSGIRSDTQYF